These 7 T cell receptor beta chains share one sample of origin, sequenced in a study of shared clonotypes between healthy human individuals. The data were produced by immunoSEQ multiplex PCR, yet TCRdb's version contains in-frame clones alone and is incomplete. This table has about 1.5 million clones, roughly 96% appearing once. Sequencing input: naive CD4+ T cells sorted from blood. Subset defined: CD45RA+ positively selected. These receptors were obtained from a man aged 25 to 45 in good health.

A note on this clone: The same CDR3 arises from other DNA sequences in this sample as well. The chain is built from TRBV29-1 and TRBJ2-2; no clear D gene. CDR1 is SQVTM and CDR2 is ANQGSEA in the germline V gene. The CDR3 is 13 residues long. V gave up 4 bases and J gave up 2 bases, with 8 bases separating them. CDR3 region: CSVGAANTGELFF. The CDR3 DNA reads TGCAGCGTTGGGGCGGCTAACACCGGGGAGCTGTTTTTT.

This sequence joins TRBV18 and TRBJ2-7; D is ambiguous. Per germline, CDR1 KGHSH and CDR2 LQKENI. V lost 2 bases, J lost 7 bases, and 6 bases lay in between. This CDR3 spans 11 amino acids. The CDR3, as DNA: TGTGCCAGCTCACCAAATCGGGAGCAGTACTTC. Its translation is CASSPNREQYF.

This clone has only one observation. This chain connects TRBV2 to TRBJ2-7; D may be TRBD1 (5 bases). The CDR3 is made up of 15 amino acids. Germline loops: CDR1 SNHLY, CDR2 FYNNEI. V gave up 8 bases and J gave up 0 bases, with 17 bases separating them. CDR3 nucleotide sequence: TGTGCCAGCCTCCCAGTCTTGACAGTCTCCTACGAGCAGTACTTC. Its protein product is CASLPVLTVSYEQYF.

The genes are TRBV18 and TRBJ1-5; no clear D. The CDR3 totals 14 residues. Germline assignment: CDR1 KGHSH and CDR2 LQKENI. Deletions cut 5 bases from V and 0 bases from J, with 8 bases between. The CDR3 spells CASSAGYSNQPQHF. CDR3 sequence (DNA): TGTGCCAGCTCAGCAGGATATAGCAATCAGCCCCAGCATTTT.

Details on this clone: Other nucleotide sequences from this sample produce the same CDR3. The rearrangement links TRBV7-3 to TRBJ2-3; no clear D. The CDR3 is 14 residues long. The V and J ends lost 0 bases and 1 base respectively, with 5 bases between them. The germline V gene has CDR1 SGHTA and CDR2 FQGTGA. CDR3 nucleotide sequence: TGTGCCAGCAGCTTAACCGGTGGCACAGATACGCAGTATTTT. Protein product: CASSLTGGTDTQYF.

The CDR3 is CASSLSRGRRDTEAFF. In nucleotides, the CDR3 is TGTGCCAGCAGTTTATCCAGGGGCAGGAGGGATACTGAAGCTTTCTTT. J is TRBJ1-1 and V is TRBV27, with D maybe TRBD1 (6 bases). CDR1 MNHEY and CDR2 SMNVEV come from the germline V gene (reference sequence). Trimming took off 0 bases at V and 5 bases at J, with 16 bases between the two ends. This CDR3 has 16 amino acids.

The chain has TRBV28 and TRBJ2-7; D not resolved. The CDR3 has 14 residues. Germline V gene sequence: CDR1 MDHEN, CDR2 SYDVKM. Trimming removed 7 bases from V and 2 bases from J, with 15 bases in between. As DNA, the CDR3 is TGTGCCAGCATCAGCAGTAGGGCTACCTACGAGCAGTACTTC. It encodes CASISSRATYEQYF.